These 20 T cell receptor beta chains were all obtained from the same sample, sequenced in a study of blood T cell repertoires in COVID-19. TCRdb's table, derived via immunoSEQ multiplex PCR, lists solely in-frame clones and lacks some. The sample holds around 300,000 clones, around 87% seen once. What was sequenced was PBMCs or T cells enriched from blood (not recorded which). Source of these receptors: a woman between 18 and 29 years old with acute COVID-19.

V usage is TRBV19 and J usage is TRBJ1-5; 10 nucleotides agree with TRBD1. V shed 5 bases and J 4 bases; nucleotides not matched to a gene: 2. Germline values: CDR1 LNHDA, CDR2 SQIVND (reference sequence). This CDR3 is built from 14 residues. This chain's CDR3 is CASSADRGNQPQHF. DNA of the CDR3: TGTGCCAGTAGTGCGGACAGGGGGAATCAGCCCCAGCATTTT.

This clone appeared once. The V and J genes are TRBV10-3 and TRBJ1-3; TRBD1 might be the D (6 bases). Deletions cut 3 bases from V and 0 bases from J, with 15 bases between. CDR1 is ENHRY and CDR2 is SYGVKD in the germline V gene. The CDR3 runs to 17 residues. CDR3: CAISDLTGCDSGNTIYF. CDR3 bases: TGTGCCATCAGTGACCTGACAGGATGCGACTCTGGAAACACCATATATTTT.

The V gene is TRBV7-9, the J gene TRBJ1-3, with TRBD1 identical over 8 bases. Trimming at V came to 1 base and at J to 1 base, leaving 9 bases not matched to a gene. Germline CDR1 SEHNR, CDR2 FQNEAQ (reference sequence). CDR3 length equals 18 residues. CDR3 region: CASSLEAGQGASGNTIYF. DNA for the CDR3: TGTGCCAGCAGCTTAGAGGCTGGGCAGGGGGCGTCTGGAAACACCATATATTTT.

This sequence joins TRBV6-5 and TRBJ1-1, with D perhaps TRBD1 (5 bases). V shed 7 bases and J shed 1 base, with 13 bases lying between them. Germline assignment: CDR1 MNHEY and CDR2 SVGAGI. The CDR3 length is 14 residues. Here the CDR3 reads CASTEGAPNTEAFF. The CDR3 DNA sequence: TGTGCCAGCACGGAAGGGGCACCGAACACTGAAGCTTTCTTT.

The V call is TRBV2, the J call TRBJ1-6; D perhaps matches TRBD1 (5 bases). CDR1 is SNHLY, CDR2 FYNNEI, per germline. The V gene lost 0 bases and the J gene lost 5 bases, with 11 bases spanning the gap. This CDR3 is 16 amino acids long. CDR3 sequence reads: CASSEAGGGDNSPLHF. CDR3 bases: TGTGCCAGCAGTGAAGCGGGGGGAGGGGATAATTCACCCCTCCACTTT.

CDR3 loop: CASSSQVSRTEAFF. CDR3 sequence (DNA): TGTGCCAGCTCGTCCCAGGTAAGCAGGACTGAAGCTTTCTTT. V gene TRBV9 combines with J gene TRBJ1-1, with D uncertain. The CDR3 is made up of 14 amino acids. Germline CDR1 and CDR2: SGDLS and YYNGEE. Trimming left V 7 bases short and J 5 bases short, with 18 bases between.

The rearrangement uses TRBV14 and TRBJ2-7, with TRBD2 as a possible D gene (5 bases). The V gene lost 3 bases and the J gene lost 6 bases, with 12 bases spanning the gap. In germline, CDR1 is SGHDN, CDR2 FVKESK. The CDR3 is 13 residues long. The CDR3, as DNA: TGTGCCAGCAGCCAGCCCACCCGGGGCGAGCAGTACTTC. Amino acids: CASSQPTRGEQYF.

The chain employs TRBV7-9 and TRBJ1-1, with a weak D call TRBD1 (5 bases). The germline V gene has CDR1 SEHNR and CDR2 FQNEAQ (reference sequence). The CDR3 is 12 residues long. V dropped 6 bases and J dropped 5 bases, with 10 bases sitting between them. CDR3 nucleotide sequence: TGTGCCAGCAGTAAGGGGTATACTGAAGCTTTCTTT. It is translated as CASSKGYTEAFF.

V gene TRBV24-1 combines with J gene TRBJ1-2; a possible D gene is TRBD1 (6 bases). The CDR3 totals 14 residues. The germline V gene encodes CDR1 KGHDR and CDR2 SFDVKD. The V and J ends lost 1 base and 4 bases respectively, with 9 bases between them. For the CDR3, the DNA is TGTGCCACCAGTGATTTCGAGACAGGCTATGGCTACACCTTC. Amino acids: CATSDFETGYGYTF.

The rearrangement joins TRBV6-4 to TRBJ2-5; possibly TRBD1 for D (6 bases). CDR3 length: 15 amino acids. Trimming shortened V by 6 bases and J by 0 bases, and 14 bases separated the two germline ends. The V gene's germline CDR1 is MRHNA and CDR2 SNTAGT. CDR3 protein: CASSDANRDQETQYF. The CDR3 coding sequence is TGTGCCAGCAGCGACGCCAACAGGGACCAAGAGACCCAGTACTTC.

The rearrangement joins TRBV5-1 to TRBJ1-6, with 12 bases lining up with TRBD1. This CDR3 is 18 amino acids long. From germline, CDR1 is SGHRS and CDR2 YFSETQ. V was pared by 3 bases and J by 4 bases, with 8 bases of the junction left unmatched. The CDR3 here is CASSSRDRGPLYNSPLHF. In DNA, the CDR3 is TGCGCCAGCAGCTCCCGGGACAGGGGGCCGCTTTATAATTCACCCCTCCACTTT. Together with reference TRBV5-1 and TRBJ1-6, the CDR3 gives the full variable domain: KAGVTQTPRYLIKTRGQQVTLSCSPISGHRSVSWYQQTPGQGLQFLFEYFSETQRNKGNFPGRFSGRQFSNSRSEMNVSTLELGDSALYLCASSSRDRGPLYNSPLHFGNGTRLTVT.

This chain links TRBV7-9 with TRBJ1-1, with 7 bases aligning to TRBD1. The CDR3 consists of 14 residues. Trimming at V came to 5 bases and at J to 0 bases, leaving 3 bases not matched to a gene. Germline-derived CDR1 and CDR2 are SEHNR and FQNEAQ (reference sequence). The DNA for the CDR3 is TGTGCCAGCAGCCAGGGACAGATGAACACTGAAGCTTTCTTT. Amino acids: CASSQGQMNTEAFF.

This rearrangement joins TRBV15 to TRBJ1-3, with 7 bases that match TRBD1. This CDR3 is 15 amino acids long. J lost 3 bases, V lost 3 bases, and 5 bases had no gene match. Germline assignment: CDR1 LNHNV and CDR2 YYDKDF (reference sequence). The CDR3 DNA is TGTGCCACCAGCAGCGGGACAGCAGATGGAAACACCATATATTTT. Translating it yields CATSSGTADGNTIYF.

The rearrangement links TRBV21-1 to TRBJ1-1; the listed D gene, TRBD1, was not tested against the DNA. TRBV21-1 corresponds to a pseudogene. The CDR3 is 19 residues long. The CDR3: CASSKSGDRGRERNTEAFF. CDR3 sequence (DNA): TGTGCCAGCAGCAAAAGTGGGGACAGGGGGCGCGAACGAAACACTGAAGCTTTCTTT.

The V gene is TRBV28, the J gene TRBJ2-1; TRBD1 matches at 11 bases. Trimming removed 3 bases from V and 6 bases from J; junction bases left unmatched: 1. CDR3 length: 14 residues. Germline V gene data show CDR1 as MDHEN and CDR2 as SYDVKM. The DNA for the CDR3 is TGTGCCAGCAGTTTGGGGACAGGGGGCAATGAGCAGTTCTTC. It codes for CASSLGTGGNEQFF.

The V gene is TRBV28, the J gene TRBJ1-2; TRBD1 matches at 10 bases. Germline CDR1 and CDR2: MDHEN and SYDVKM. This CDR3 is 16 amino acids long. V trimming: 5 bases; J trimming: 0 bases; junction bases outside the gene matches: 6. Here the CDR3 reads CASSPDRGLPNYGYTF. CDR3 sequence (DNA): TGTGCCAGCAGTCCCGACAGGGGGCTCCCTAACTATGGCTACACCTTC.

This chain connects TRBV15 to TRBJ1-1; D remains unclear. Germline lookup yields CDR1 LNHNV and CDR2 YYDKDF (reference sequence). Trimming cost V 2 bases and J 10 bases, with 11 bases left between them. This CDR3 contains 12 residues. CDR3 bases: TGTGCCACCAGCAGATTAACTACGGGAGCTTTCTTT. It encodes CATSRLTTGAFF.

This chain uses TRBV7-3 with TRBJ1-6, with D perhaps matching TRBD1 (5 bases). Trimming stripped 4 bases from V and 7 bases from J, with 11 bases between. From germline, CDR1 is SGHTA and CDR2 FQGTGA. There are 14 residues in the CDR3. This CDR3 is CASSSAGDNSPLHF. CDR3 DNA: TGTGCCAGCAGCTCCGCGGGGGACAATTCACCCCTCCACTTT.

The V gene is TRBV7-8, the J gene TRBJ1-5, with D possibly matching TRBD1 (6 bases). Germline V CDR1 and CDR2: SGHVS, FQNEAQ. The CDR3 runs 14 residues. V gave up 1 base and J gave up 11 bases, with 15 bases separating them. CDR3 loop: CASSLVTGYAAQHF. CDR3 DNA: TGTGCCAGCAGCTTAGTGACAGGCTACGCAGCCCAGCATTTT.

This sequence joins TRBV7-2 and TRBJ2-6; D call uncertain. Trimming cost V 3 bases and J 8 bases, with 14 bases left between them. Germline values: CDR1 SGHTA, CDR2 FQGNSA. The CDR3 contains 15 residues. The CDR3 reads CASSFLIDSSNVLTF. Here the CDR3 DNA reads TGTGCCAGCAGCTTTCTTATAGACTCATCCAACGTCCTGACTTTC.